Sequencing of this T cell receptor (beta chain) was carried out in a study of cytotoxic CD8 clonotypes in ibrutinib-treated CLL. Study in general: Outcomes included around 24 partial and 2 complete responses; after median around 65 months, around 15 stayed remitted and approximately 12 progressed. Once treatment had gone on for a median of 12 months, range 6 to 36, response samples were drawn. Overall study results and limits: Under therapy, public clonotypes either contracted or stayed stable, and they were uncommon.

Assay used: immunoSEQ multiplex PCR; TCRdb lists only in-frame clones, some missing. The sample has about 200,000 clones, 70% seen once. With 5 bases clipped from V and 0 bases from J, the junction kept 6 bases outside the gene matches. This CDR3 has 15 residues. Germline assignment: CDR1 MDHEN and CDR2 SYDVKM. A note on this clone: Its antigen is undetermined.

The chain couples TRBV28 to TRBJ2-7; 8 bases map to TRBD2. The TCR comes from a human donor with chronic lymphocytic leukemia. The specimen comprised PBMCs, sampled after 12 months of ibrutinib treatment. The chain's CDR3 is CASSTSGVSSYEQYF. The DNA of the CDR3 is TGTGCCAGCAGTACTAGCGGCGTGAGCTCCTACGAGCAGTACTTC. Looking up the rest from reference TRBV28 and TRBJ2-7 gives the full variable domain: DVKVTQSSRYLVKRTGEKVFLECVQDMDHENMFWYRQDPGLGLRLIYFSYDVKMKEKGDIPEGYSVSREKKERFSLILESASTNQTSMYLCASSTSGVSSYEQYFGPGTRLTVT.